Shown below are 2 T cell receptor beta chains from a single sample sequenced in a study of blood T cell repertoires in COVID-19. Assay: immunoSEQ multiplex PCR; the TCRdb copy retains only in-frame clones and omits some. The sample has some 330,000 clones; around 86% are singletons. The sequenced material came from PBMCs or T cells enriched from blood (not recorded which). The receptor source for this set is a man aged 30 to 39 who had recovered from COVID-19.

This chain joins TRBV12-3 or TRBV12-4 and TRBJ2-7, with D possibly being TRBD1 (7 bases). The CDR3 has 13 residues. V was clipped by 6 bases and J by 1 base, with 10 bases between them. In DNA, the CDR3 is TGTGCCAGCAGCCAGGGGGGATCCTACGAGCAGTACTTC. It is translated as CASSQGGSYEQYF.

V usage is TRBV3-1 (or the pseudogene TRBV3-2) and J usage is TRBJ1-2, with 7 positions matching TRBD1. V was clipped by 6 bases and J by 6 bases; unmatched bases: 7. CDR1 and CDR2 from the germline V gene are LGHDT and YNNKEL (reference sequence). The CDR3 length is 13 residues. DNA for the CDR3: TGTGCCAGCAGACTGGGACAGAGTGATGGCTACACCTTC. This translates into CASRLGQSDGYTF.